A selection of T cell receptor beta chains follows, all from one sample in a study of brain T cells in children with intractable seizures. TCRdb keeps only in-frame clones here, not all; method: immunoSEQ multiplex PCR. The sample includes approximately 330,000 clones, over 90% of them seen just once. The sample here was peripheral blood, taken roughly 5 months after surgery. Receptors were obtained from a boy under two years old with tuberous sclerosis and intractable seizures. The CDR3 runs from the conserved cysteine through the conserved F or W. D genes are given only for firm matches. For some rows the clone size is stated as once, few or many, or as a class when expanded; others skip it.

clone_size	v_call	j_call	d_call	cdr3_nt	cdr3_aa
NA	TRBV10-1	TRBJ2-7	NA	TGCGCCAGCAGTGAGTCGCCCGATTTCCCCGCTAGGGAGCAGTACTTC	CASSESPDFPAREQYF
NA	TRBV3-1/TRBV3-2	TRBJ1-2	TRBD1	TGTGCCAGCAGCCTACCGGGACAGGGGGCTATAGGCTATGGCTACACCTTC	CASSLPGQGAIGYGYTF
NA	TRBV30	TRBJ1-5	NA	TGTGCTCTTTCGGACTTAACAAGCAATCAGCCCCAGCATTTT	CALSDLTSNQPQHF
once	TRBV2	TRBJ1-3	NA	TGTGCCAGCAGTGGAGGGCAGGGCACTGGAAACACCATATATTTT	CASSGGQGTGNTIYF
NA	TRBV30	TRBJ1-1	TRBD1	TGTGCCTGTAAACGGGACAGGATCTCCGGGAACACTGAAGCTTTCTTT	CACKRDRISGNTEAFF
NA	TRBV2	TRBJ2-7	TRBD2	TGTGCCAGGCGGGAACTAGCGGGAGTTGACTACGAGCAGTACTTC	CARRELAGVDYEQYF
NA	TRBV27	TRBJ2-7	TRBD1	TGTGCCAGTAACCCGGGACAGGGGGCGAAGCAGTACTTC	CASNPGQGAKQYF
NA	TRBV19	TRBJ2-1	NA	TGTGCCAGCCAAATTCTTGGCGGGAATGAGCAGTTCTTC	CASQILGGNEQFF
NA	TRBV6-5	TRBJ2-7	TRBD1	TGTGCCAGCAGTTACACCACGGACAGGGGATGGCAGTACTTC	CASSYTTDRGWQYF
few	TRBV6-5	TRBJ1-3	TRBD1	TGTGCCAGCAGCCGGGACAGGGCTGGAAACACCATATATTTT	CASSRDRAGNTIYF
NA	TRBV4-2	TRBJ2-7	NA	TGTGCCAGCAGCCAAGATCCCGGGACGAGTGAGCAGTACTTC	CASSQDPGTSEQYF
NA	TRBV4-1	TRBJ1-4	NA	TGCGCCAGCAGCCTTACAGTCGACGAAAAACTGTTTTTT	CASSLTVDEKLFF
NA	TRBV6-2/TRBV6-3	TRBJ2-7	NA	TGTGCCAGCAGTTACTCAGTAGGCGGCTACTACGAGCAGTACTTC	CASSYSVGGYYEQYF
NA	TRBV9	TRBJ1-2	NA	TGTGCCAGCAGCCTCGGGACTACCTATGGCTACACCTTC	CASSLGTTYGYTF
NA	TRBV14	TRBJ2-5	NA	TGTGCCAGCAGCCAATTCGTAAATCAAGAGACCCAGTACTTC	CASSQFVNQETQYF
NA	TRBV19	TRBJ2-7	NA	TGTGCCAGTAGTAGGACGGAGTCCTACGAGCAGTACTTC	CASSRTESYEQYF
NA	TRBV28	TRBJ2-1	NA	TGTGCCAGCAGTTTATCCGGCAGGGGATTCCACAATGAGCAGTTCTTC	CASSLSGRGFHNEQFF
once	TRBV30	TRBJ1-2	NA	TGTGCCTGGAAGGGCTCGGGTGGTGGCTACACCTTC	CAWKGSGGGYTF